A single sample is the source of the 10 T cell receptor beta chains below, sequenced in a study of blood T cell repertoires in COVID-19. Measured with immunoSEQ multiplex PCR; TCRdb has only the in-frame clones, and not every one. The sample holds some 120,000 clones, about 83% seen once. The specimen was peripheral blood. The receptors originated from a human donor in a cohort sampled during active COVID-19.

This chain links TRBV19 with TRBJ1-2; possible D gene TRBD1, 5 bases. This CDR3 is 12 amino acids long. Germline CDR1 and CDR2: LNHDA and SQIVND (reference sequence). V was clipped by 7 bases and J by 4 bases, with 10 bases between them. CDR3 sequence reads: CASMQGSYGYTF. CDR3 bases: TGTGCCAGTATGCAGGGAAGCTATGGCTACACCTTC.

In its sample, this clone was seen once. The rearrangement uses TRBV5-4 and TRBJ2-1, with D perhaps matching TRBD2 (6 bases). There are 15 residues in the CDR3. The V end lost 1 base, the J end lost 2 bases, and 10 bases lay between the germline ends. Germline V gives CDR1 SGHNT, CDR2 YYREEE (reference sequence). The CDR3 region has the DNA TGTGCCAGCAGCTTGTTCGGGAGCACCTACAATGAGCAGTTCTTC. Its protein is CASSLFGSTYNEQFF.

The count of this clone is one. J is TRBJ2-3 and V is TRBV9; TRBD2 agrees at 13 bases. This CDR3 is 20 amino acids long. The germline gives CDR1 SGDLS, CDR2 YYNGEE. J was trimmed by 7 bases and V by 5 bases; bases with no gene match: 22. CDR3 DNA: TGTGCCAGCAGTCTAAGGAATTCTATGGGGACTAGCGGGATATTTAATACGCAGTATTTT. This codes for CASSLRNSMGTSGIFNTQYF.

This chain joins TRBV29-1 and TRBJ1-2, with TRBD1 identical over 7 bases. V was pared by 6 bases and J by 1 base, with 5 bases of the junction left unmatched. The CDR3 contains 13 residues. Germline V gives CDR1 SQVTM, CDR2 ANQGSEA. The CDR3 spells CSVSTGFNYGYTF. CDR3 coding DNA: TGCAGCGTATCGACAGGGTTTAACTATGGCTACACCTTC.

This chain uses TRBV7-2 with TRBJ2-7; TRBD2 agrees at 8 bases. Germline V CDR1 and CDR2: SGHTA, FQGNSA. CDR3 size: 14 residues. J lost 3 bases, V lost 6 bases, and 7 bases had no gene match. Here the CDR3 DNA reads TGTGCCAGCAGAAGGCTAGCGGGCAACTACGAGCAGTACTTC. Translating it yields CASRRLAGNYEQYF.

This clone showed up many times. The V gene is TRBV7-8, the J gene TRBJ1-6; D is perhaps TRBD1 (6 bases). The V end lost 5 bases, the J end lost 7 bases, and 18 bases lay between the germline ends. This CDR3 comprises 16 residues. Germline V gene data show CDR1 as SGHVS and CDR2 as FQNEAQ. The CDR3 DNA reads TGTGCCAGCAGCCCCACCGGGGGGCGCGGGAATTCACCCCTCCACTTT. Translation gives CASSPTGGRGNSPLHF. The full variable domain, in which reference TRBV7-8 and TRBJ1-6 provide the parts outside the CDR3, is GAGVSQSPRYKVAKRGQDVALRCDPISGHVSLFWYQQALGQGPEFLTYFQNEAQLDKSGLPSDRFFAERPEGSVSTLKIQRTQQEDSAVYLCASSPTGGRGNSPLHFGNGTRLTVT.

The chain couples TRBV3-1 (or the pseudogene TRBV3-2) to TRBJ2-5; D unclear. Trimming took 1 base from V and 6 from J, leaving 12 bases between them. Germline V gene sequence: CDR1 LGHDT, CDR2 YNNKEL (reference sequence). The CDR3 is 14 residues long. CDR3 loop: CASSQVTGAQTQYF. The CDR3 bases are TGTGCCAGCAGCCAAGTGACTGGCGCCCAGACCCAGTACTTC.

This clone was recorded a few times. The chain couples TRBV6-4 to TRBJ2-7, with 8 bases matching TRBD1. Trimming at V came to 11 bases and at J to 7 bases, leaving 10 bases not matched to a gene. The length of the CDR3 is 12 residues. Germline assignment: CDR1 MRHNA and CDR2 SNTAGT. CDR3 region: CAGRIRGQEQYF. In DNA, the CDR3 is TGTGCCGGACGGATCAGGGGGCAGGAGCAGTACTTC.

This chain uses TRBV28 with TRBJ2-1; tentatively, D is TRBD1 (6 bases). V was shortened by 5 bases and J by 7 bases, with 15 bases between the two germline ends. The CDR3 totals 14 residues. CDR1 and CDR2 from the germline V gene are MDHEN and SYDVKM. CDR3 nucleotide sequence: TGTGCCAGCAGTCCTCCTCCTCAGGGGAATGAGCAGTTCTTC. Its translation is CASSPPPQGNEQFF.

This chain connects TRBV27 to TRBJ2-1, with D perhaps TRBD1 (6 bases). V dropped 4 bases and J dropped 9 bases, with 7 bases sitting between them. The CDR3 consists of 11 residues. CDR1 and CDR2 (germline): MNHEY, SMNVEV (reference sequence). CDR3 nucleotide sequence: TGTGCCAGCAGTTACAGGGCTGAGCAGTTCTTC. Translated: CASSYRAEQFF.